This is a list of T cell receptor beta chains from one sample in a study of blood T cell repertoires in COVID-19. This table comes from immunoSEQ multiplex PCR, and its TCRdb copy is limited to in-frame clones, with some not included. The repertoire consists of approximately 110,000 clones, with around 64% occurring once and the leading ten covering under 1%. The source material was peripheral blood. These receptors were collected from a human donor with acute or convalescent COVID-19. The donor label of this sample is uncertain. Both conserved end residues are part of each CDR3. D genes are given only for firm matches. Clone size is stated in some rows and not others, as once, few, many or a class when expanded.

TRBV5-1	-	once	TRBJ1-6	CASSFTGSAYNSPLHF	TGCGCCAGCAGCTTTACAGGGAGCGCCTATAATTCACCCCTCCACTTT
TRBV21-1	-	once	TRBJ2-7	CASSKSSRGPSSYEQYF	TGTGCCAGCAGCAAATCCTCCAGGGGGCCTAGCTCCTACGAGCAGTACTTC
TRBV28	-	-	TRBJ2-5	CASSSHMIETQYF	TGTGCCAGCAGTTCACACATGATAGAGACCCAGTACTTC
TRBV10-3	-	once	TRBJ2-7	CATSPVGNYEQYF	TGTGCCACCTCTCCCGTCGGGAACTACGAGCAGTACTTC
TRBV4-1	-	few	TRBJ2-1	CASSQAKSYLNYNEQFF	TGCGCCAGCAGCCAAGCGAAAAGCTACCTTAACTACAATGAGCAGTTCTTC
TRBV4-1	-	-	TRBJ2-6	CASSQAPGGAGANVLTF	TGCGCCAGCAGCCAAGCTCCTGGCGGAGCTGGGGCCAACGTCCTGACTTTC
TRBV3-1/TRBV3-2	-	-	TRBJ2-3	CASSQLRTAGQDTQYF	TGTGCCAGCAGCCAACTAAGAACGGCAGGCCAAGATACGCAGTATTTT
TRBV12-3/TRBV12-4	-	-	TRBJ1-1	CASKRGYTEAFF	TGTGCCAGCAAAAGGGGGTATACTGAAGCTTTCTTT
TRBV6-1	-	-	TRBJ1-4	CASSHEGESEKLFF	TGTGCCAGCAGCCACGAGGGAGAGAGTGAAAAACTGTTTTTT
TRBV3-1/TRBV3-2	-	-	TRBJ1-2	CASSHSGVSGYTF	TGTGCCAGCAGCCACTCAGGGGTTTCGGGCTACACCTTC